These 8 T cell receptor beta chains came from one sample sequenced in a study of shared clonotypes between healthy human individuals. Profiled with immunoSEQ multiplex PCR; TCRdb holds only in-frame clones, not every one. The sample contains about 960,000 clones, roughly 72% of which appear only once. Sequences were obtained from memory CD4+ T cells sorted from blood. Stated subset: CD45RA-negative fraction. These receptor sequences come from a man younger than 35 in good health.

A remark on this clone: In the same sample, other DNA sequences code for this CDR3. This chain links TRBV18 with TRBJ2-7, with 8 bases lining up with TRBD1. From germline, CDR1 is KGHSH and CDR2 LQKENI. Trimming at V came to 2 bases and at J to 1 base, leaving 1 base not matched to a gene. The CDR3 consists of 14 residues. Written as DNA, the CDR3 is TGTGCCAGCTCACCAGGGACAGGATCCTACGAGCAGTACTTC. Amino acid sequence: CASSPGTGSYEQYF.

This clone has at least ten counts. The chain links TRBV7-6 to TRBJ1-1; D not certain. V was pared by 3 bases and J by 4 bases, with 9 bases between. Germline V gives CDR1 SGHVS, CDR2 FNYEAQ. The CDR3 spans 13 residues. The CDR3 is CASSFDGSTEAFF. The CDR3 DNA reads TGTGCCAGCAGCTTCGACGGCAGCACTGAAGCTTTCTTT.

The chain joins TRBV5-6 to TRBJ2-5; 14 nucleotides match TRBD2. Germline V gene sequence: CDR1 SGHDT, CDR2 YYEEEE. The CDR3 extends over 18 amino acids. V lost 2 bases, J lost 5 bases, and 11 bases stayed unmatched. The CDR3 sequence is CASSFHLTSGRAAETQYF. The CDR3 nucleotides are TGTGCCAGCAGCTTCCACTTGACTAGCGGGAGGGCCGCTGAGACCCAGTACTTC.

A single count supports this clone. The chain is built from TRBV5-8 and TRBJ1-5; maybe TRBD1 (5 bases). The CDR3 is 14 residues long. Trimming cost V 5 bases and J 1 base, with 10 bases left between them. Germline CDR1 SGHTS, CDR2 YDEGEE. CDR3 loop: CASRQRQSNQPQHF. The DNA of the CDR3 is TGTGCCAGCAGACAGAGACAGAGCAATCAGCCCCAGCATTTT.

V gene TRBV18 combines with J gene TRBJ2-2, with TRBD2 matching over 8 bases. V gave up 4 bases and J gave up 5 bases; unmatched junction bases: 6. Germline V gives CDR1 KGHSH, CDR2 LQKENI. The CDR3 has 15 amino acids. The DNA for the CDR3 is TGTGCCAGCTCACTGACTAGCGTTGTGACCGGGGAGCTGTTTTTT. This sequence encodes CASSLTSVVTGELFF.

The gene calls are TRBV7-6 and TRBJ2-7, with D perhaps given as TRBD1 or TRBD2 (5 bases each). Trimming shortened V by 3 bases and J by 6 bases, and 12 bases separated the two germline ends. The CDR3 contains 13 residues. Per germline, CDR1 SGHVS and CDR2 FNYEAQ. In nucleotides, the CDR3 is TGTGCCAGCAGCTTGGGACGGCAGGGCGAGCAGTACTTC. This encodes CASSLGRQGEQYF.

This clone has only a few counts. The V and J genes are TRBV19 and TRBJ1-1, with a weak D call TRBD1 (6 bases). Trimming took off 7 bases at V and 4 bases at J, with 13 bases between the two ends. Germline values: CDR1 LNHDA, CDR2 SQIVND (reference sequence). CDR3 size: 13 residues. The CDR3 is CASKREGGTEAFF. Written as DNA, the CDR3 is TGTGCCAGTAAGAGGGAAGGGGGCACTGAAGCTTTCTTT.

The J gene is TRBJ1-1, the V gene TRBV5-6; D gene uncertain. The germline gives CDR1 SGHDT, CDR2 YYEEEE. The CDR3 has 13 residues. V lost 2 bases, J lost 5 bases, and 10 bases lay in between. This chain's CDR3 is CASSFYLWTEAFF. The CDR3 DNA follows: TGTGCCAGCAGCTTTTATCTGTGGACTGAAGCTTTCTTT.